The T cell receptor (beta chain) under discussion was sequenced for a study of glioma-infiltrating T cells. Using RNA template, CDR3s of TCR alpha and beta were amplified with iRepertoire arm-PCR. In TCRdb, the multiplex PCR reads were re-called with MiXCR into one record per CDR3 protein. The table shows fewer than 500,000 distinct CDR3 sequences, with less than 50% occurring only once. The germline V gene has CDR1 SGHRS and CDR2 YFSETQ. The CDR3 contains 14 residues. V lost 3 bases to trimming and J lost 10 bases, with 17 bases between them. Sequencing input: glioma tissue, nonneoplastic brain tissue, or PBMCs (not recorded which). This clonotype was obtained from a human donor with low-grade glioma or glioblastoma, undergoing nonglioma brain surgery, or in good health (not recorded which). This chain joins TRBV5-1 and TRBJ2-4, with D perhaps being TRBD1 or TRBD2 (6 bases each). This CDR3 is CASSWGAARGIQYF. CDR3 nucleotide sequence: TGCGCCAGCAGCTGGGGGGCGGCCCGCGGGATTCAGTACTTC. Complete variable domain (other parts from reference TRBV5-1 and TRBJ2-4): KAGVTQTPRYLIKTRGQQVTLSCSPISGHRSVSWYQQTPGQGLQFLFEYFSETQRNKGNFPGRFSGRQFSNSRSEMNVSTLELGDSALYLCASSWGAARGIQYFGAGTRLSVL.